The 32 T cell receptor beta chains given below trace back to one sample, sequenced in a study of blood T cell repertoires in COVID-19. Produced via immunoSEQ multiplex PCR; TCRdb's table is partial and in-frame only. This repertoire shows 99,000 or so clones, 86% found once; its top ten account for approximately 12%. The specimen was peripheral blood. The source is a woman aged 55-69 years in a cohort sampled during active or convalescent COVID-19.

The chain is built from TRBV5-1 and TRBJ2-2, with a weak D call TRBD2 (5 bases). Germline V gene data show CDR1 as SGHRS and CDR2 as YFSETQ. The CDR3 loop spans 13 amino acids. Trimming left V 1 base short and J 5 bases short, with 6 bases between. The CDR3 region is CASSLPGTGELFF. CDR3 nucleotides: TGCGCCAGCAGCTTGCCGGGGACCGGGGAGCTGTTTTTT.

As concerns this clone: A read error may account for a junction end that differs from germline. The rearrangement joins TRBV7-7 to TRBJ2-2; 8 nucleotides match TRBD1. Looked up from germline, CDR1 is SSHAT and CDR2 is FNYEAQ (reference sequence). CDR3 length equals 16 residues. CDR3 coding DNA: TGTGCTAGCAGCTCCGCAGGGGGCACAGGCACCGGGGAGCTGTTTTTT. Translation: CASSSAGGTGTGELFF.

The V and J genes are TRBV20-1 and TRBJ1-1; a weak D match, TRBD1 (5 bases). CDR1 DFQATT and CDR2 SNEGSKA come from the germline V gene (reference sequence). V gave up 3 bases and J gave up 4 bases, with 15 bases separating them. The CDR3 is 14 amino acids. In DNA, the CDR3 is TGCAGTGCTAGTCTGGCAGGGCCGGGCACTGAAGCTTTCTTT. It encodes CSASLAGPGTEAFF.

The CDR3 coding sequence is TGTGCCAGCAGAAGAGCCCGGGATAGCAATCAGCCCCAGCATTTT. Its translation: CASRRARDSNQPQHF. The V and J genes are TRBV6-5 and TRBJ1-5; D is unresolved. Trimming removed 6 bases at V and 0 bases at J, with 12 bases between. The CDR3 spans 15 residues. Looked up from germline, CDR1 is MNHEY and CDR2 is SVGAGI.

This clone showed up just a few times. At one end, the junction sequence differs from germline, possibly due to a read error. J is TRBJ2-1 and V is TRBV7-7, with D tentatively TRBD2 (5 bases). From germline, CDR1 is SSHAT and CDR2 FNYEAQ (reference sequence). The CDR3 runs to 15 residues. The DNA for the CDR3 is TGTGCTAGCAGCCCAGCGGCTGACTATTACAATGAGCAGTTCTTC. Amino acids: CASSPAADYYNEQFF.

This clone was recorded once. The rearrangement uses TRBV7-8 and TRBJ2-2; no definite D call. Germline assignment: CDR1 SGHVS and CDR2 FQNEAQ. CDR3 length: 12 amino acids. V was cut by 3 bases and J by 7 bases, with 6 bases left in between. In DNA form, the CDR3 reads TGTGCCAGCAGCTTTCTGAGCGGGGAGCTGTTTTTT. Translated, it gives CASSFLSGELFF.

The V gene is TRBV28, the J gene TRBJ1-2; D is perhaps TRBD1 (5 bases). V was trimmed by 8 bases and J by 2 bases, leaving 15 bases between them. The CDR3 extends over 14 amino acids. Germline CDR1 MDHEN, CDR2 SYDVKM. As DNA, the CDR3 is TGTGCCAGCGGGGGACTGAAAGGAAACTATGGCTACACCTTC. Its translation is CASGGLKGNYGYTF.

The V gene is TRBV5-4, the J gene TRBJ2-3; TRBD1 aligns across 10 bases. The germline V gene has CDR1 SGHNT and CDR2 YYREEE (reference sequence). Germline trimming cut 4 bases from V and 3 bases from J; bases unmatched to any gene: 8. The CDR3 extends over 16 amino acids. The CDR3 DNA follows: TGTGCCAGCAGCCGCTGGGTGGGACAGGGGACAGATACGCAGTATTTT. It specifies CASSRWVGQGTDTQYF. Full variable domain (outside the CDR3, taken from reference TRBV5-4 and TRBJ2-3): ETGVTQSPTHLIKTRGQQVTLRCSSQSGHNTVSWYQQALGQGPQFIFQYYREEENGRGNFPPRFSGLQFPNYSSELNVNALELDDSALYLCASSRWVGQGTDTQYFGPGTRLTVL.

In DNA, the CDR3 is TGTGCCATCAGTGAGTCGGGAAGGACAGGGCAAAATTCACCCCTCCACTTT. It specifies CAISESGRTGQNSPLHF. The chain uses TRBV10-3 and TRBJ1-6, with TRBD1 matching over 8 bases. Per germline, CDR1 ENHRY and CDR2 SYGVKD. CDR3 length equals 17 residues. V shed 0 bases, J shed 7 bases, and the junction held 8 bases outside the gene matches.

Here the CDR3 DNA reads TGTGCCTGGAGTATGGGCAGGGTAGCGGGCGAGCAGTACTTC. Protein sequence: CAWSMGRVAGEQYF. The chain recombines TRBV30 with TRBJ2-7; TRBD2 matches 7 bases. The CDR3 is 14 residues long. The V gene's germline CDR1 is GTSNPN and CDR2 SVGIG (reference sequence). The J segment lost 6 bases and the V segment lost 2 bases, leaving 10 bases of the junction unmatched.

The chain has TRBV3-1 (or the pseudogene TRBV3-2) and TRBJ1-5, with no clear D. Trimming cost V 1 base and J 7 bases, with 5 bases left between them. This CDR3 has 12 amino acids. CDR1 is LGHDT and CDR2 is YNNKEL in the germline V gene (reference sequence). The CDR3 reads CASSQAGQPQHF. CDR3 DNA: TGTGCCAGCAGCCAAGCGGGACAGCCCCAGCATTTT.

The count of this clone is one. V usage is TRBV19 and J usage is TRBJ1-1, with 9 bases aligning to TRBD1. The ends lost 5 bases at V and 3 bases at J; junction bases unmatched: 7. The CDR3 consists of 15 residues. The germline V gene encodes CDR1 LNHDA and CDR2 SQIVND (reference sequence). The CDR3 here is CASSPRTGDDTEAFF. The DNA of the CDR3 is TGTGCCAGTAGTCCGAGGACAGGGGACGACACTGAAGCTTTCTTT.

The chain is built from TRBV2 and TRBJ1-2; D is undetermined. Trimming shortened V by 3 bases and J by 8 bases, and 13 bases separated the two germline ends. The germline V gene encodes CDR1 SNHLY and CDR2 FYNNEI. CDR3 length equals 13 residues. The DNA of the CDR3 is TGTGCCAGCAGTGATGAGGATTTTCTCGGCTACACCTTC. Its translation: CASSDEDFLGYTF.

This clone was found a few times. The chain recombines TRBV7-9 with TRBJ2-1, with 11 bases aligning to TRBD1. The CDR3 is 16 amino acids. V shed 2 bases and J 7 bases; nucleotides not matched to a gene: 7. Germline V gives CDR1 SEHNR, CDR2 FQNEAQ (reference sequence). The CDR3 nucleotides read TGTGCCAGCAGCTTAACGGGACAGGGGGGTCTGAATGAGCAGTTCTTC. Encoded protein: CASSLTGQGGLNEQFF.

The rearrangement joins TRBV9 to TRBJ2-3; D remains ambiguous. Per the germline V gene, CDR1 is SGDLS and CDR2 is YYNGEE. The V end was cut by 0 bases, the J end by 5 bases, with 16 bases between. The CDR3 sequence is 16 residues long. The CDR3 region is CASSVATRQIGDTQYF. The CDR3, as DNA: TGTGCCAGCAGCGTAGCTACGAGGCAGATCGGAGATACGCAGTATTTT.

The chain links TRBV5-1 to TRBJ2-7, with 10 bases fitting TRBD2. Germline CDR1 SGHRS, CDR2 YFSETQ. The V segment lost 4 bases and the J segment 4 bases; nucleotides outside the gene matches: 8. The CDR3 has 15 residues. The CDR3 reads CASSRSTSGTYEQYF. In DNA form, the CDR3 reads TGCGCCAGCAGCCGAAGTACTAGCGGGACTTACGAGCAGTACTTC.

The V call is TRBV6-5, the J call TRBJ1-1; 8 bases map to TRBD1. CDR1 and CDR2 (germline): MNHEY, SVGAGI. The CDR3 is made up of 15 amino acids. V was clipped by 4 bases and J by 7 bases; unmatched bases: 11. CDR3 bases: TGTGCCAGCAGTTCACCGACAGGGGATTTCGGTGAAGCTTTCTTT. It yields the protein CASSSPTGDFGEAFF.

V usage is TRBV4-1 and J usage is TRBJ2-1; the match to TRBD2 covers 11 bases. Losses at the gene ends were 1 base for V and 10 bases for J; bases not matched to a gene: 12. Germline V gene lookup returns CDR1 MGHRA and CDR2 YSYEKL. This CDR3 contains 17 residues. CDR3 region: CASSQGTPGLAEEEQFF. The CDR3, as DNA: TGCGCCAGCAGCCAAGGAACCCCGGGACTAGCGGAGGAGGAGCAGTTCTTC.

This clone was detected only a few times. The chain couples TRBV19 to TRBJ2-2; the D gene is possibly TRBD1 (6 bases). From germline, CDR1 is LNHDA and CDR2 SQIVND (reference sequence). Trimming took off 0 bases at V and 2 bases at J, with 13 bases between the two ends. The CDR3 loop spans 17 amino acids. The CDR3 protein is CASSIEIGQTNTGELFF. The DNA of the CDR3 is TGTGCCAGTAGTATAGAGATAGGACAGACCAACACCGGGGAGCTGTTTTTT.

The rearrangement links TRBV28 to TRBJ1-2; 9 bases are a match to TRBD1. CDR1 is MDHEN and CDR2 is SYDVKM in the germline V gene. The CDR3 contains 15 residues. V trimming: 5 bases; J trimming: 4 bases; junction bases outside the gene matches: 8. The CDR3: CASSLGSGQGYGYTF. In DNA form, the CDR3 reads TGTGCCAGCAGTCTCGGATCGGGACAGGGCTATGGCTACACCTTC.

The rearrangement uses TRBV28 and TRBJ1-5; 9 bases fit TRBD1. Germline loops: CDR1 MDHEN, CDR2 SYDVKM. Unmatched junction bases numbered 10, after V lost 3 bases and J lost 7 bases. This CDR3 region has 16 residues. DNA of the CDR3: TGTGCCAGCAGTTTGCCCGGGTGGGACAGGGTGCAGCCCCAGCATTTT. It specifies CASSLPGWDRVQPQHF.

The J gene is TRBJ1-5, the V gene TRBV19; D is possibly TRBD1 (6 bases). Trimming took 6 bases from V and 1 from J, leaving 13 bases between them. This CDR3 contains 15 residues. Germline-derived CDR1 and CDR2 are LNHDA and SQIVND (reference sequence). CDR3 DNA: TGTGCCAGTAGGGCGCAGGGGAACAGCAATCAGCCCCAGCATTTT. Protein: CASRAQGNSNQPQHF.

This clone appeared a few times. The chain combines TRBV12-3 or TRBV12-4 with TRBJ1-1; unclear D gene. Trimming cost V 1 base and J 7 bases, with 4 bases left between them. This CDR3 has 11 residues. The CDR3 loop reads CASSLDSEAFF. The CDR3 DNA reads as TGTGCCAGCAGTTTAGACAGTGAAGCTTTCTTT.

This sequence joins TRBV25-1 and TRBJ1-1; D is ambiguous. With 1 base removed from V and 4 bases from J, the gap between germline ends came to 13 bases. The CDR3 sequence is 15 residues long. The germline CDR1 and CDR2 sequences are MGHDK and SYGVNS. In DNA form, the CDR3 reads TGTGCCAGCAGTGAATCATTCGCACGGGGCACTGAAGCTTTCTTT. Translated: CASSESFARGTEAFF.

In this sample, this clone turned up a few times. CDR3: CAIRERGSYNEQFF. The CDR3, as DNA: TGTGCCATCAGAGAGAGGGGATCCTACAATGAGCAGTTCTTC. This chain connects TRBV10-3 to TRBJ2-1; D possibly matches TRBD1 or TRBD2 (5 bases each). V was clipped by 6 bases and J by 1 base, with 10 bases between them. Germline-derived CDR1 and CDR2 are ENHRY and SYGVKD. This CDR3 is built from 14 residues.

The rearrangement links TRBV6-6 to TRBJ1-1; D is uncertain. There are 13 residues in the CDR3. Germline CDR1 and CDR2: MNHNY and SVGAGI (reference sequence). Trimming took off 10 bases at V and 4 bases at J, with 16 bases between the two ends. The CDR3 bases are TGTGCCACCCTCGGCGGTAGTGGCACTGAAGCTTTCTTT. Protein: CATLGGSGTEAFF.

This chain connects TRBV4-2 to TRBJ2-5, with 10 positions matching TRBD2. Unmatched junction bases numbered 10, after V lost 1 base and J lost 5 bases. Germline values: CDR1 LGHNA, CDR2 YNFKEQ. CDR3 length equals 17 residues. The DNA for the CDR3 is TGTGCCAGCAGCCAAGGCCCAGCGGGAGGGCCCTCGGAGACCCAGTACTTC. Residues: CASSQGPAGGPSETQYF.

This clone appeared many times. The chain has TRBV5-5 and TRBJ2-3; 12 positions match TRBD2. In germline, CDR1 is SGHKS, CDR2 YYEKEE (reference sequence). The CDR3 covers 16 residues. V lost 4 bases to trimming and J lost 2 bases; unmatched junction nucleotides: 5. The CDR3 DNA reads as TGTGCCAGCAGCCCAGGGACTAGCGGGCTCACAGATACGCAGTATTTT. It yields the protein CASSPGTSGLTDTQYF.

The rearrangement joins TRBV7-8 to TRBJ1-2; no clear D. This CDR3 has 14 amino acids. Trimming removed 5 bases at V and 4 bases at J, with 14 bases between. The germline CDR1 and CDR2 sequences are SGHVS and FQNEAQ. The DNA for the CDR3 is TGTGCCAGCAGCCCACCCCTCGAGGGCTATGGCTACACCTTC. Its protein is CASSPPLEGYGYTF.

V and J are TRBV11-2 and TRBJ1-2; D call uncertain. The CDR3 loop spans 15 amino acids. Trimming stripped 5 bases from V and 3 bases from J, with 16 bases between. Germline CDR1 SGHAT, CDR2 FQNNGV. CDR3 in amino acids: CASSTYSGSDYGYTF. CDR3 nucleotide sequence: TGTGCCAGCAGCACCTATTCGGGGTCGGACTATGGCTACACCTTC. Combining the CDR3 with reference TRBV11-2 and TRBJ1-2 gives the whole variable domain EAGVAQSPRYKIIEKRQSVAFWCNPISGHATLYWYQQILGQGPKLLIQFQNNGVVDDSQLPKDRFSAERLKGVDSTLKIQPAKLEDSAVYLCASSTYSGSDYGYTFGSGTRLTVV.

This clone was observed a single time. The chain carries TRBV3-1 (or the pseudogene TRBV3-2) and TRBJ1-5; D is undetermined. The CDR3 is 16 amino acids. Trimming stripped 5 bases from V and 0 bases from J, with 14 bases between. Germline values: CDR1 LGHDT, CDR2 YNNKEL (reference sequence). In DNA form, the CDR3 reads TGTGCCAGCAGCGACGGGTACGCGTATAGCAATCAGCCCCAGCATTTT. This codes for CASSDGYAYSNQPQHF.

V is TRBV19 and J is TRBJ2-2; 13 positions agree with TRBD2. Germline values: CDR1 LNHDA, CDR2 SQIVND (reference sequence). V lost 4 bases, J lost 7 bases, and 9 bases stayed unmatched. This CDR3 is built from 17 residues. The CDR3 DNA is TGTGCCAGTAGTAGCCGCCTCGGACTAGCGGGAGTCGGGGAGCTGTTTTTT. Translation gives CASSSRLGLAGVGELFF.